The 14 T cell receptor beta chains below were found in one sample sequenced in a study of Graves' ophthalmopathy and Graves' hyperthyroidism. Amplifying from RNA transcripts, the study obtained TCR beta CDR3 regions. HTBI primers served in a first-round RT-PCR, which a second-round multiplex PCR followed. TCRdb re-called the multiplex PCR reads with MiXCR, one entry per CDR3 protein. The sample lists about 620,000 distinct CDR3 sequences, around a fifth occurring once. Sequenced sample: peripheral blood. Receptors originate from a woman between 18 and 30 years old with stable Graves' hyperthyroidism. Some clones in this sample may be carry-over from other donors' samples.

This clonotype has at least ten counts. The chain couples TRBV30 to TRBJ1-5; possible D gene TRBD1, 5 bases. The V and J ends lost 4 bases and 0 bases respectively, with 16 bases between them. In germline, CDR1 is GTSNPN, CDR2 SVGIG (reference sequence). The CDR3 is made up of 16 amino acids. The CDR3 DNA follows: TGTGCCTGGACGTATGAGCAGGGATTTAGCAATCAGCCCCAGCATTTT. This sequence encodes CAWTYEQGFSNQPQHF. Combining the CDR3 with reference TRBV30 and TRBJ1-5 gives the whole variable domain SQTIHQWPATLVQPVGSPLSLECTVEGTSNPNLYWYRQAAGRGLQLLFYSVGIGQISSEVPQNLSASRPQDRQFILSSKKLLLSDSGFYLCAWTYEQGFSNQPQHFGDGTRLSIL.

This clonotype was seen ten or more times. The chain couples TRBV6-2 or TRBV6-3 to TRBJ1-6, with D possibly TRBD1 on 5 matching bases. The germline CDR1 and CDR2 sequences are MNHEY and SVGEGT. The V gene lost 6 bases and the J gene lost 7 bases, with 13 bases spanning the gap. This CDR3 has 14 residues. This CDR3 is CASRGTFDNSPLHF. The CDR3 DNA sequence: TGTGCCAGCAGAGGGACGTTCGACAATTCACCCCTCCACTTT.

This clonotype has a count of ten or more. V is TRBV6-5 and J is TRBJ2-7; D not resolved. The CDR3 is 15 amino acids. Deletions cut 2 bases from V and 4 bases from J, with 15 bases between. Germline CDR1 reads MNHEY; CDR2 reads SVGAGI. CDR3 sequence: CASSYDGRSPYEQYF. CDR3 bases: TGTGCCAGCAGTTACGACGGGCGGAGTCCTTACGAGCAGTACTTC.

This clonotype was recorded at least ten times. The rearrangement uses TRBV12-3 or TRBV12-4 and TRBJ2-5, with TRBD2 as a possible D gene (6 bases). Trimming took 1 base from V and 5 from J, leaving 23 bases between them. The CDR3 loop spans 18 amino acids. Here the CDR3 reads CASSLGGAGSSVLETQYF. CDR3 in DNA: TGTGCCAGCAGTTTAGGGGGTGCGGGGTCTAGTGTTTTGGAGACCCAGTACTTC.

The chain is built from TRBV15 and TRBJ2-4; TRBD1 might be the D (5 bases). Germline-derived CDR1 and CDR2 are LNHNV and YYDKDF (reference sequence). The CDR3 length is 13 residues. V lost 4 bases and J 10 bases, leaving 14 bases between the germline ends. The CDR3: CATSKRGKGIQYF. The CDR3 region has the DNA TGTGCCACCAGCAAAAGGGGAAAGGGGATTCAGTACTTC.

This clonotype was observed at least ten times. The V call is TRBV5-1, the J call TRBJ2-7, with TRBD1 identical over 8 bases. The CDR3 totals 14 residues. Germline CDR1 is SGHRS and CDR2 is YFSETQ. J was trimmed by 7 bases and V by 5 bases; bases with no gene match: 11. The CDR3 nucleotides read TGCGCCAGCAGATCCTTCAGGGGGCGAAGGGAGCAGTACTTC. Amino acids: CASRSFRGRREQYF.

This clonotype was seen repeatedly, ten times or more. The genes are TRBV5-1 and TRBJ2-7; 10 nucleotides line up with TRBD2. Germline CDR1 reads SGHRS; CDR2 reads YFSETQ. The CDR3 contains 15 residues. The V and J ends lost 4 bases and 4 bases, in that order; junction bases with no gene match: 8. The CDR3 coding sequence is TGCGCCAGCAGCGGAGGGACTAGCGTCCTTTACGAGCAGTACTTC. This encodes CASSGGTSVLYEQYF.

This clonotype was seen many times. The chain couples TRBV12-3 or TRBV12-4 to TRBJ2-7; tentatively, D is TRBD2 (6 bases). The CDR3 is made up of 15 amino acids. Trimming pared 6 bases from V and 0 bases from J, leaving 15 bases between. The CDR3 protein is CASSQDYSRSYEQYF. CDR3 DNA: TGTGCCAGCAGCCAGGACTATTCCCGCTCCTACGAGCAGTACTTC.

The chain uses TRBV6-2 or TRBV6-3 and TRBJ1-2; D possibly corresponds to TRBD1 (5 bases). The CDR3 runs to 15 residues. CDR1 MNHEY and CDR2 SVGEGT come from the germline V gene. Deletions cut 5 bases from V and 0 bases from J, with 13 bases between. The CDR3 loop reads CASSTRDFTNYGYTF. The CDR3 DNA reads TGTGCCAGCAGTACCCGGGACTTTACTAACTATGGCTACACCTTC.

The J gene is TRBJ1-5, the V gene TRBV6-2 or TRBV6-3, with 8 bases matching TRBD1. Germline values: CDR1 MNHEY, CDR2 SVGEGT. Losses at the gene ends were 5 bases for V and 1 base for J; bases not matched to a gene: 10. The CDR3 is 17 amino acids. CDR3 residues: CASSKFGDRRSNQPQHF. CDR3 nucleotides: TGTGCCAGCAGTAAATTCGGGGACAGGAGAAGCAATCAGCCCCAGCATTTT.

This clonotype was observed many times. The rearrangement links TRBV28 to TRBJ2-4; D unresolved. Trimming took 3 bases from V and 7 from J, leaving 22 bases between them. This CDR3 is built from 17 residues. Germline loops: CDR1 MDHEN, CDR2 SYDVKM. The CDR3 coding sequence is TGTGCCAGCAGTTTGGACGGCGGACCAGGTTTCGGTAACATTCAGTACTTC. Its protein product is CASSLDGGPGFGNIQYF.

This clonotype was seen a few times. The V call is TRBV15, the J call TRBJ2-5; D is unresolved. Germline CDR1 is LNHNV and CDR2 is YYDKDF (reference sequence). The length of the CDR3 is 13 residues. The germline V and J ends were trimmed by 2 bases and 5 bases, with 9 bases remaining between them. The CDR3 here is CATSRSFGETQYF. CDR3 DNA sequence: TGTGCCACCAGCAGATCCTTTGGGGAGACCCAGTACTTC.

This clonotype has ten or more counts. V and J are TRBV6-5 and TRBJ1-2; possibly TRBD1 for D (6 bases). Looked up from germline, CDR1 is MNHEY and CDR2 is SVGAGI. The CDR3 consists of 15 residues. V dropped 6 bases and J dropped 2 bases, with 16 bases sitting between them. The CDR3 reads CASRTDITGNYGYTF. The CDR3 region has the DNA TGTGCCAGCAGGACAGATATTACAGGGAACTATGGCTACACCTTC.

This clonotype was seen at least ten times. The chain employs TRBV2 and TRBJ1-2; weak D call: TRBD1 (6 bases). The CDR3 sequence is 11 residues long. The germline CDR1 and CDR2 sequences are SNHLY and FYNNEI. Trimming pared 8 bases from V and 7 bases from J, leaving 11 bases between. The chain's CDR3 is CASGQFFGYTF. The CDR3 DNA reads as TGTGCCAGCGGACAGTTCTTTGGCTACACCTTC.